A selection of T cell receptor beta chains follows, all from one sample in a study of identifying expanded T cells in peripheral blood. The table came from immunoSEQ multiplex PCR; TCRdb's copy has only in-frame clones and leaves some out. The sample lists 85,000 to 100,000 clones, approximately 90% occurring once. The source material was blood. These receptors originate from a person between 18 and 75 years old in good health. CDR3s include the opening cysteine and the closing phenylalanine or tryptophan. D genes are given only for firm matches. Clone size, where shown, is once, few, many, or a class for clones that have expanded.

J gene: TRBJ1-3
clone size: medium-sized
D gene: .
V gene: TRBV4-2
CDR3 length: 17
CDR3 protein: CASSQATVGVGGNTIYF
CDR3 DNA: TGTGCCAGCAGCCAAGCGACTGTCGGGGTAGGAGGAAACACCATATATTTT

J gene: TRBJ2-1
clone size: .
D gene: .
V gene: TRBV5-8
CDR3 length: 16
CDR3 protein: CASSLAEGGTYNEQFF
CDR3 DNA: TGTGCCAGCAGCTTGGCGGAGGGGGGGACCTACAATGAGCAGTTCTTC

J gene: TRBJ2-5
clone size: .
D gene: .
V gene: TRBV5-1
CDR3 length: 14
CDR3 protein: CASSSGVVGEAQYF
CDR3 DNA: TGCGCCAGCAGCTCGGGGGTCGTTGGTGAGGCCCAGTACTTC

J gene: TRBJ1-3
clone size: once
D gene: .
V gene: TRBV9
CDR3 length: 14
CDR3 protein: CASTPDNSGNTIYF
CDR3 DNA: TGTGCCAGCACCCCGGACAACTCTGGAAACACCATATATTTT

J gene: TRBJ2-1
clone size: once
D gene: TRBD1
V gene: TRBV10-1
CDR3 length: 14
CDR3 protein: CASSVRDRYNEQFF
CDR3 DNA: TGCGCCAGCAGTGTCCGGGACAGGTACAATGAGCAGTTCTTC

J gene: TRBJ1-4
clone size: once
D gene: .
V gene: TRBV6-6
CDR3 length: 14
CDR3 protein: CASSYWGQDEKLFF
CDR3 DNA: TGTGCCAGCAGTTACTGGGGCCAGGACGAAAAACTGTTTTTT

J gene: TRBJ2-7
clone size: .
D gene: TRBD1
V gene: TRBV5-1
CDR3 length: 14
CDR3 protein: CASSSAGTGYEQYF
CDR3 DNA: TGCGCCAGCAGCTCCGCCGGGACAGGCTACGAGCAGTACTTC

J gene: TRBJ1-5
clone size: .
D gene: .
V gene: TRBV6-4
CDR3 length: 17
CDR3 protein: CASSDSFLTETYQPQHF
CDR3 DNA: TGTGCCAGCAGTGACTCGTTCCTAACAGAGACCTATCAGCCCCAGCATTTT

J gene: TRBJ1-1
clone size: .
D gene: .
V gene: TRBV4-1
CDR3 length: 15
CDR3 protein: CASSQKDTRGTEAFF
CDR3 DNA: TGCGCCAGCAGCCAAAAGGACACCCGGGGCACTGAAGCTTTCTTT

J gene: TRBJ2-1
clone size: .
D gene: .
V gene: TRBV7-2
CDR3 length: 16
CDR3 protein: CASSSLGLGSYNEQFF
CDR3 DNA: TGTGCCAGCAGCTCCCTGGGACTTGGCTCTTACAATGAGCAGTTCTTC

J gene: TRBJ1-5
clone size: .
D gene: TRBD1
V gene: TRBV7-9
CDR3 length: 15
CDR3 protein: CASSPGTGTIEPQHF
CDR3 DNA: TGTGCCAGCAGCCCCGGGACAGGGACGATTGAGCCCCAGCATTTT

J gene: TRBJ2-2
clone size: .
D gene: .
V gene: TRBV28
CDR3 length: 16
CDR3 protein: CASSLASWANTGELFF
CDR3 DNA: TGTGCCAGCAGTTTAGCCTCCTGGGCGAACACCGGGGAGCTGTTTTTT

J gene: TRBJ1-5
clone size: .
D gene: .
V gene: TRBV15
CDR3 length: 17
CDR3 protein: CATSRVAGIYSNQPQHF
CDR3 DNA: TGTGCCACCAGCAGAGTTGCAGGGATCTATAGCAATCAGCCCCAGCATTTT

J gene: TRBJ2-6
clone size: .
D gene: .
V gene: TRBV6-1
CDR3 length: 15
CDR3 protein: CASSGLSSGANVLTF
CDR3 DNA: TGTGCCAGCAGTGGGTTAAGCTCTGGGGCCAACGTCCTGACTTTC

J gene: TRBJ2-1
clone size: .
D gene: .
V gene: TRBV27
CDR3 length: 17
CDR3 protein: CASTSKGGWREIDEQFF
CDR3 DNA: TGTGCCAGCACGTCGAAAGGGGGGTGGCGGGAGATAGATGAGCAGTTCTTC

J gene: TRBJ1-1
clone size: .
D gene: TRBD1
V gene: TRBV29-1
CDR3 length: 13
CDR3 protein: CSGARTGDTEAFF
CDR3 DNA: TGCAGCGGCGCTAGGACAGGGGACACTGAAGCTTTCTTT

J gene: TRBJ1-3
clone size: .
D gene: .
V gene: TRBV25-1
CDR3 length: 15
CDR3 protein: CASSDPGNSGNTIYF
CDR3 DNA: TGTGCCAGCAGTGATCCCGGGAACTCTGGAAACACCATATATTTT

J gene: TRBJ2-6
clone size: .
D gene: TRBD1
V gene: TRBV2
CDR3 length: 15
CDR3 protein: CASGGRGPGANVLTF
CDR3 DNA: TGTGCCAGCGGGGGTAGGGGGCCTGGGGCCAACGTCCTGACTTTC

J gene: TRBJ2-7
clone size: once
D gene: .
V gene: TRBV18
CDR3 length: 15
CDR3 protein: CASSQTGHPTYEQYF
CDR3 DNA: TGTGCCAGCTCACAAACGGGACACCCTACCTACGAGCAGTACTTC

J gene: TRBJ1-1
clone size: .
D gene: TRBD1
V gene: TRBV19
CDR3 length: 13
CDR3 protein: CASRGTGDTEAFF
CDR3 DNA: TGTGCCAGTAGGGGGACAGGGGACACTGAAGCTTTCTTT

J gene: TRBJ1-2
clone size: once
D gene: .
V gene: TRBV27
CDR3 length: 14
CDR3 protein: CASSFVPVEDGYTF
CDR3 DNA: TGTGCCAGCAGTTTCGTCCCAGTTGAAGATGGCTACACCTTC

J gene: TRBJ2-6
clone size: .
D gene: .
V gene: TRBV4-3
CDR3 length: 16
CDR3 protein: CASSQGVASGANVLTF
CDR3 DNA: TGCGCCAGCAGCCAAGGCGTGGCATCTGGGGCCAACGTCCTGACTTTC

J gene: TRBJ2-5
clone size: .
D gene: TRBD1
V gene: TRBV7-9
CDR3 length: 15
CDR3 protein: CASSSDTGARETQYF
CDR3 DNA: TGTGCCAGCAGCTCGGACACAGGGGCGCGAGAGACCCAGTACTTC

J gene: TRBJ1-4
clone size: .
D gene: TRBD1
V gene: TRBV9
CDR3 length: 16
CDR3 protein: CASSAHGDRRSEKLFF
CDR3 DNA: TGTGCCAGCAGCGCACATGGGGACAGGAGGAGCGAAAAACTGTTTTTT